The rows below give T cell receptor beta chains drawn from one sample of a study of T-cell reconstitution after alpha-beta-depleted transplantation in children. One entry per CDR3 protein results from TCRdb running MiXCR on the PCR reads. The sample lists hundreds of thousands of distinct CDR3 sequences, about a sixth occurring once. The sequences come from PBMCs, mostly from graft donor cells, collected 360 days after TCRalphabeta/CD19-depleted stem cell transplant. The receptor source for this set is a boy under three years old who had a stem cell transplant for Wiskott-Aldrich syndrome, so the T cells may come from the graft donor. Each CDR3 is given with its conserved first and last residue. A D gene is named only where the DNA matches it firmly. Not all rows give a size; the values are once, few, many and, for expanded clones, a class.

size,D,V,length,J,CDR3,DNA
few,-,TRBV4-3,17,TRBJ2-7,CASSLHQGTAKGDEQYF,TGCGCCAGCAGCCTACATCAAGGAACGGCGAAGGGGGACGAGCAGTACTTC
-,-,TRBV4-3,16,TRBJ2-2,CASSQELGTHTGELFF,TGCGCCAGCAGCCAAGAATTGGGGACTCACACCGGGGAGCTGTTTTTT
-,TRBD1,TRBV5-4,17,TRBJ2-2,CASSLGTGHANTGELFF,TGTGCCAGCAGCCTAGGGACAGGGCATGCGAACACCGGGGAGCTGTTTTTT
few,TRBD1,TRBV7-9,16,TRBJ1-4,CASSLDRGPTNEKLFF,TGTGCCAGCAGCTTAGACAGGGGGCCAACTAATGAAAAACTGTTTTTT
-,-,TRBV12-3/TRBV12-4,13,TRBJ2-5,CASSLIAQETQYF,TGTGCCAGCAGTTTAATAGCGCAAGAGACCCAGTACTTC
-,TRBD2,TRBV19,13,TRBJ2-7,CASSSAWGGEQYF,TGTGCCAGTAGCAGCGCGTGGGGGGGCGAGCAGTACTTC
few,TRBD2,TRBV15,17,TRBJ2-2,CATSPRSGGGLTGELFF,TGTGCCACCAGCCCCCGAAGCGGGGGGGGCCTCACCGGGGAGCTGTTTTTT
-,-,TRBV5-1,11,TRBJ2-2,CASSLERELFF,TGCGCCAGCAGCTTGGAACGGGAGCTGTTTTTT
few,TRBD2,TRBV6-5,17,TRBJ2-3,CASSWRKSGGATDTQYF,TGTGCCAGCAGTTGGAGGAAGAGCGGGGGGGCCACAGATACGCAGTATTTT
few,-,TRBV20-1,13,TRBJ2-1,CSASRSGLAEQFF,TGCAGTGCTAGTAGAAGCGGACTGGCTGAGCAGTTCTTC
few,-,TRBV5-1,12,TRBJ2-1,CASSWPRGEQFF,TGCGCCAGCAGCTGGCCTAGGGGTGAGCAGTTCTTC
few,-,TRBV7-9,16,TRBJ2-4,CASSLNRDSHGGIQYF,TGTGCCAGCAGCTTGAACCGGGACTCCCACGGAGGCATTCAGTACTTC
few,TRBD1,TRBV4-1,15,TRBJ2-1,CASSQRDSYINEQFF,TGCGCCAGCAGCCAACGGGACAGCTATATCAATGAGCAGTTCTTC
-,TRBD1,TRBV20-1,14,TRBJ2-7,CSARWDRGSYEQYF,TGCAGTGCTAGGTGGGACAGGGGCTCCTACGAGCAGTACTTC
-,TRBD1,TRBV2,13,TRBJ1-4,CAREDRGHEKLFF,TGTGCCAGAGAGGACAGGGGGCATGAAAAACTGTTTTTT
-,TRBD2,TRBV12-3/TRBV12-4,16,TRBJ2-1,CASRSPGLAGISEQFF,TGTGCCAGCAGGTCACCGGGACTAGCGGGAATAAGTGAGCAGTTCTTC
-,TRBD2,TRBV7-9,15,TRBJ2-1,CASSFRLAGHNEQFF,TGTGCCAGCAGCTTCCGACTAGCGGGCCACAATGAGCAGTTCTTC
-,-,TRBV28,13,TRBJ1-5,CASSLYMYQPQHF,TGTGCCAGCAGTTTATACATGTATCAGCCCCAGCATTTT
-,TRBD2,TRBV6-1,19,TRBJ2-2,CASSERTSGGKGGSGELFF,TGTGCCAGCAGTGAACGGACTAGCGGGGGAAAAGGTGGTTCCGGGGAGCTGTTTTTT
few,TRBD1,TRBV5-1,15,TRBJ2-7,CASSSYGTAYYEQYF,TGCGCCAGCAGCTCCTACGGGACAGCCTACTACGAGCAGTACTTC
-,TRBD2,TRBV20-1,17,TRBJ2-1,CSASGLADLHFYNEQFF,TGCAGTGCTAGCGGACTAGCGGACCTTCACTTCTACAATGAGCAGTTCTTC
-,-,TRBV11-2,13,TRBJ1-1,CASSLDTDTEAFF,TGTGCCAGCAGCTTAGACACAGACACTGAAGCTTTCTTT
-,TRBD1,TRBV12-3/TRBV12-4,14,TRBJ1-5,CASSLVSGGQPQHF,TGTGCCAGCAGTTTAGTTTCAGGGGGTCAGCCCCAGCATTTT
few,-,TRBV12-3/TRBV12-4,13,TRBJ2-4,CASSRKTGIVQYF,TGTGCCAGTTCTAGAAAAACGGGGATCGTTCAGTACTTC
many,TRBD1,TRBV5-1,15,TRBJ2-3,CASSLVGQGGDTQYF,TGCGCCAGCAGCTTGGTAGGACAGGGGGGAGATACGCAGTATTTT
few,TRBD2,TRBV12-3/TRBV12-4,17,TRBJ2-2,CASSSRQTSGRRGELFF,TGTGCCAGCAGTTCCCGCCAAACTAGCGGGAGACGCGGGGAGCTGTTTTTT
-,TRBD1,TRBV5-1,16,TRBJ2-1,CASSFRQGAPVNEQFF,TGCGCCAGCAGCTTCCGACAGGGGGCGCCGGTCAATGAGCAGTTCTTC
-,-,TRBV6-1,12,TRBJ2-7,CASSGVLYEQYF,TGTGCCAGCAGTGGGGTTCTCTACGAGCAGTACTTC
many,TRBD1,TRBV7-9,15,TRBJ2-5,CASSSIGTGGETQYF,TGTGCCAGCTCATCTATAGGGACAGGGGGAGAGACCCAGTACTTC